A single sample gave rise to the 17 T cell receptor beta chains below, sequenced in a study of T cell responses to AZD1222 COVID-19 vaccine. TCRdb's copy holds only in-frame clones and misses some; the assay was immunoSEQ multiplex PCR. The sample has approximately 93,000 clones; approximately 89% are singletons. The specimen was peripheral blood, collected 28 days after the second AZD1222 dose. The receptors were sampled from an adult who received the AZD1222 COVID-19 vaccine.

The genes are TRBV18 and TRBJ2-7; 8 bases align to TRBD1. Per the germline V gene, CDR1 is KGHSH and CDR2 is LQKENI. CDR3 size: 14 residues. The trim removed 4 bases at V and 3 bases at J, leaving 5 bases unmatched. CDR3 sequence reads: CASSLGTGLYEQYF. CDR3 DNA: TGTGCCAGCTCACTGGGGACAGGACTCTACGAGCAGTACTTC.

This chain links TRBV5-1 with TRBJ1-2; perhaps TRBD1 as D (5 bases). The CDR3 is made up of 14 amino acids. Germline assignment: CDR1 SGHRS and CDR2 YFSETQ. V shed 4 bases and J shed 7 bases, with 17 bases lying between them. The CDR3 bases are TGCGCCAGCAGCGTGGCCGGGGCAGGTTCTGGCTACACCTTC. This codes for CASSVAGAGSGYTF.

The chain couples TRBV20-1 to TRBJ1-2; tentatively, D is TRBD1 (5 bases). This CDR3 is 11 amino acids long. The germline V gene has CDR1 DFQATT and CDR2 SNEGSKA (reference sequence). Trimming cost V 6 bases and J 8 bases, with 13 bases left between them. DNA for the CDR3: TGCAGTGCCGGGACGATAGACGGCTACACCTTC. Its protein product is CSAGTIDGYTF.

The chain employs TRBV7-9 and TRBJ1-2, with 10 bases that match TRBD1. V lost 3 bases and J lost 8; bases outside the gene matches: 6. Germline CDR1 and CDR2: SEHNR and FQNEAQ (reference sequence). This CDR3 region has 14 residues. The CDR3 is CASSFRDRGLGYTF. The CDR3 nucleotides are TGTGCCAGCAGCTTTCGGGACAGGGGCCTCGGCTACACCTTC.

The table lists this clone with a few counts. The chain is built from TRBV6-6 and TRBJ2-6; D possibly corresponds to TRBD1 (5 bases). The germline gives CDR1 MNHNY, CDR2 SVGAGI (reference sequence). Trimming cost V 5 bases and J 0 bases, with 14 bases left between them. This CDR3 has 17 amino acids. The CDR3 loop is CASSRTFALSGANVLTF. CDR3 DNA: TGTGCCAGCAGTCGGACATTCGCCCTCTCTGGGGCCAACGTCCTGACTTTC.

This chain joins TRBV7-9 and TRBJ1-1; D gene ambiguous. From germline, CDR1 is SEHNR and CDR2 FQNEAQ (reference sequence). CDR3 length: 17 residues. V lost 8 bases, J lost 4 bases, and 26 bases lay in between. The chain's CDR3 is CASRHSGLYVSPTEAFF. In nucleotides, the CDR3 is TGTGCCAGCCGTCACTCAGGACTTTATGTGTCTCCCACTGAAGCTTTCTTT.

This chain uses TRBV6-1 with TRBJ1-5; D is unclear. V lost 3 bases, J lost 1 base, and 1 base lay in between. The CDR3 has 12 residues. Looked up from germline, CDR1 is MNHNS and CDR2 is SASEGT. CDR3: CASSESNQPQHF. In DNA, the CDR3 is TGTGCCAGCAGTGAGAGCAATCAGCCCCAGCATTTT.

This chain joins TRBV21-1 and TRBJ2-7. TRBV21-1 is termed a pseudogene. The CDR3 consists of 14 residues. The CDR3 nucleotides read TGTGCCAGCAGCCCCAAGACGGTATCCTACGAGCAGTACGTC. Protein: CASSPKTVSYEQYV.

The chain has TRBV5-1 and TRBJ1-5; D unclear. CDR1 is SGHRS and CDR2 is YFSETQ in the germline V gene. This CDR3 is built from 15 residues. The ends were cut back, 3 bases at V and 8 bases at J, with 18 bases in the middle. The CDR3 spells CASSSGTLANEPQHF. CDR3 bases: TGCGCCAGCAGCTCGGGAACTCTGGCAAATGAGCCCCAGCATTTT.

The V call is TRBV11-1, the J call TRBJ1-1; tentative D call: TRBD1 (5 bases). The germline gives CDR1 SGHAT, CDR2 FQDESV (reference sequence). The CDR3 consists of 15 residues. The V gene lost 4 bases and the J gene lost 1 base, with 13 bases spanning the gap. DNA for the CDR3: TGTGCCAGCAGCTCAGGAATGCAGGGGAACACTGAAGCTTTCTTT. Translating it yields CASSSGMQGNTEAFF.

The rearrangement links TRBV5-5 to TRBJ2-5; TRBD2 matches at 9 bases. After removal of 0 bases from V and 4 bases from J, the junction contained 7 bases not matched to a gene. The length of the CDR3 is 16 residues. Germline V gene sequence: CDR1 SGHKS, CDR2 YYEKEE (reference sequence). CDR3 loop: CASSLEALAGLETQYF. As DNA, the CDR3 is TGTGCCAGCAGCTTGGAGGCCCTAGCGGGGCTAGAGACCCAGTACTTC.

In this sample, this clone turned up a few times. The CDR3 region is CASSLRTDGEKLFF. CDR3 nucleotides: TGCGCCAGCAGCCTCAGGACGGATGGTGAAAAACTGTTTTTT. The chain employs TRBV5-1 and TRBJ1-4; D gene unclear. Trimming left V 4 bases short and J 7 bases short, with 14 bases between. There are 14 residues in the CDR3. The germline V gene encodes CDR1 SGHRS and CDR2 YFSETQ.

The J gene is TRBJ1-3, the V gene TRBV10-3, with unresolved D. This CDR3 contains 13 residues. Looked up from germline, CDR1 is ENHRY and CDR2 is SYGVKD. Trimming took 2 bases from V and 8 from J, leaving 10 bases between them. The CDR3 reads CAISETFTHTIYF. The DNA for the CDR3 is TGTGCCATCAGTGAGACATTTACTCACACCATATATTTT.

The chain is built from TRBV16 and TRBJ1-5; no definite D call. The CDR3 contains 15 residues. The V gene's germline CDR1 is KGHSY and CDR2 FQNENV. Trimming took off 0 bases at V and 1 base at J, with 7 bases between the two ends. In DNA, the CDR3 is TGTGCCAGCAGCCAATCGACGATCAGCAATCAGCCCCAGCATTTT. This sequence encodes CASSQSTISNQPQHF.

The chain recombines TRBV10-3 with TRBJ1-5; D unresolved. The V and J ends lost 0 bases and 2 bases respectively, with 8 bases between them. This CDR3 has 15 residues. CDR1 and CDR2 (germline): ENHRY, SYGVKD. CDR3 sequence: CAISESPLGNQPQHF. The CDR3 region has the DNA TGTGCCATCAGTGAGTCTCCCCTTGGCAATCAGCCCCAGCATTTT.

This clone was counted between two and nine times. The gene calls are TRBV5-1 and TRBJ2-7; 7 nucleotides agree with TRBD1. The trim removed 4 bases at V and 9 bases at J, leaving 16 bases unmatched. The CDR3 has 15 residues. Germline V gives CDR1 SGHRS, CDR2 YFSETQ. CDR3 sequence (DNA): TGCGCCAGCAGCGGGTCGACAGGGTCGATTCACTCGCAGTACTTC. It translates to CASSGSTGSIHSQYF.

This chain connects TRBV7-9 to TRBJ2-7, with unresolved D. The V end was cut by 1 base, the J end by 3 bases, with 10 bases between. The CDR3 length is 14 residues. From germline, CDR1 is SEHNR and CDR2 FQNEAQ (reference sequence). CDR3 sequence reads: CASSLGGSNYEQYF. The DNA of the CDR3 is TGTGCCAGCAGCTTAGGAGGTAGTAACTACGAGCAGTACTTC. Based on the CDR3 plus reference TRBV7-9 and TRBJ2-7, the full variable domain is DTGVSQNPRHKITKRGQNVTFRCDPISEHNRLYWYRQTLGQGPEFLTYFQNEAQLEKSRLLSDRFSAERPKGSFSTLEIQRTEQGDSAMYLCASSLGGSNYEQYFGPGTRLTVT.